These 30 T cell receptor beta chains were sequenced from one sample in a study of PD-1 blockade in classical Hodgkin lymphoma. Method: immunoSEQ multiplex PCR; TCRdb's copy keeps in-frame clones and lacks some. The data hold 29,000 or so clones, with roughly 90% observed a single time. Sample time point: newly diagnosed, previously untreated cHL patient sample. Magnetic negative selection served to purify CD4+ T cells out of PBMCs that had been thawed. Sequenced: CD4+ T cells from blood. These receptors were taken from a human donor with classical Hodgkin lymphoma.

The genes are TRBV5-1 and TRBJ2-3; possible D gene TRBD2, 5 bases. The CDR3 has 16 residues. V was clipped by 2 bases and J by 2 bases, with 15 bases between them. Looked up from germline, CDR1 is SGHRS and CDR2 is YFSETQ. Written as DNA, the CDR3 is TGCGCCAGCAGCTTCACCCGGGATCGAGACACAGATACGCAGTATTTT. Translation gives CASSFTRDRDTDTQYF.

The chain links TRBV9 to TRBJ1-4; D unresolved. V lost 3 bases and J 0 bases, leaving 9 bases between the germline ends. Germline V lookup: CDR1 SGDLS, CDR2 YYNGEE. This CDR3 has 15 amino acids. The CDR3 sequence is CASSASGTTNEKLFF. CDR3 nucleotide sequence: TGTGCCAGCAGCGCTTCCGGGACAACTAATGAAAAACTGTTTTTT.

CDR3 amino acids: CASSPTTASNEQYF. As DNA, the CDR3 is TGCGCCAGCAGCCCCACGACAGCCTCTAATGAGCAGTACTTC. This chain connects TRBV5-1 to TRBJ2-7; TRBD1 might be the D (5 bases). The CDR3 runs 14 residues. V shed 4 bases and J shed 7 bases, with 18 bases lying between them. The germline V gene encodes CDR1 SGHRS and CDR2 YFSETQ.

The chain is built from TRBV7-9 and TRBJ2-5, with D possibly being TRBD1 or TRBD2 (6 bases each). CDR1 SEHNR and CDR2 FQNEAQ come from the germline V gene (reference sequence). This CDR3 spans 15 amino acids. Trimming shortened V by 7 bases and J by 1 base, and 16 bases separated the two germline ends. The CDR3 is CASTLWGAIQETQYF. The CDR3 DNA reads as TGTGCCAGCACCCTATGGGGGGCTATCCAAGAGACCCAGTACTTC.

In this sample, this clone turned up a few times. J is TRBJ2-1 and V is TRBV30, with 8 nucleotides matching TRBD2. V lost 4 bases to trimming and J lost 0 bases; unmatched junction nucleotides: 2. Germline assignment: CDR1 GTSNPN and CDR2 SVGIG (reference sequence). This CDR3 contains 14 residues. The CDR3 loop reads CAWTGGLSYNEQFF. The CDR3 DNA reads as TGTGCCTGGACGGGAGGGCTCTCCTACAATGAGCAGTTCTTC.

This chain connects TRBV7-2 to TRBJ2-7, with 8 bases lining up with TRBD2. Per the germline V gene, CDR1 is SGHTA and CDR2 is FQGNSA. The CDR3 extends over 15 amino acids. The trim removed 0 bases at V and 1 base at J, leaving 2 bases unmatched. CDR3 sequence: CASSLAPGGSYEQYF. The CDR3 bases are TGTGCCAGCAGCTTAGCTCCGGGAGGGTCCTACGAGCAGTACTTC.

The chain is built from TRBV6-4 and TRBJ2-1; 12 nucleotides agree with TRBD2. The CDR3 loop spans 14 amino acids. Germline values: CDR1 MRHNA, CDR2 SNTAGT. V gave up 5 bases and J gave up 8 bases; unmatched junction bases: 4. CDR3 loop: CASSLTSGSDEQFF. CDR3 bases: TGTGCCAGCAGTCTGACTAGCGGGAGTGATGAGCAGTTCTTC.

The chain is built from TRBV30 and TRBJ2-2, with 8 nucleotides matching TRBD2. The V gene's germline CDR1 is GTSNPN and CDR2 SVGIG (reference sequence). The CDR3 totals 14 residues. With 7 bases clipped from V and 6 bases from J, the junction kept 10 bases outside the gene matches. CDR3 loop: CASRSGLAAGELFF. The CDR3 DNA sequence: TGTGCCTCCCGATCTGGACTAGCAGCCGGGGAGCTGTTTTTT.

V and J are TRBV2 and TRBJ2-7; perhaps D is TRBD1 or TRBD2 (6 bases each). V lost 7 bases, J lost 5 bases, and 15 bases lay in between. The CDR3 runs to 13 residues. Germline V gene data show CDR1 as SNHLY and CDR2 as FYNNEI. In DNA, the CDR3 is TGTGCCAGCACTCCGGGGGCTCCCAACGAGCAGTACTTC. Its protein is CASTPGAPNEQYF. The full variable domain, its missing parts supplied by reference TRBV2 and TRBJ2-7, is EPEVTQTPSHQVTQMGQEVILRCVPISNHLYFYWYRQILGQKVEFLVSFYNNEISEKSEIFDDQFSVERPDGSNFTLKIRSTKLEDSAMYFCASTPGAPNEQYFGPGTRLTVT.

V is TRBV28 and J is TRBJ1-1, with D possibly TRBD1 on 6 matching bases. V shed 5 bases and J shed 4 bases, with 11 bases lying between them. CDR3 length: 13 residues. Germline assignment: CDR1 MDHEN and CDR2 SYDVKM. The CDR3 region has the DNA TGTGCCAGCAGTCCGGGGGCTGGCACTGAAGCTTTCTTT. It yields the protein CASSPGAGTEAFF.

This clone was observed once. The rearrangement uses TRBV10-3 and TRBJ1-1, with TRBD1 matching over 7 bases. V shed 7 bases and J 0 bases; nucleotides not matched to a gene: 2. The CDR3 totals 13 residues. CDR1 is ENHRY and CDR2 is SYGVKD in the germline V gene. The CDR3 DNA follows: TGTGCCATCAAGGGGGCTTTGAACACTGAAGCTTTCTTT. This codes for CAIKGALNTEAFF.

J is TRBJ2-2 and V is TRBV19; 12 bases are a match to TRBD1. The ends lost 3 bases at V and 7 bases at J; junction bases unmatched: 6. Germline-derived CDR1 and CDR2 are LNHDA and SQIVND (reference sequence). This CDR3 region has 16 residues. CDR3 region: CASSMPGQGAGGELFF. The DNA of the CDR3 is TGTGCCAGTAGTATGCCGGGACAGGGGGCAGGCGGGGAGCTGTTTTTT. Full variable domain (missing parts from reference TRBV19 and TRBJ2-2): DGGITQSPKYLFRKEGQNVTLSCEQNLNHDAMYWYRQDPGQGLRLIYYSQIVNDFQKGDIAEGYSVSREKKESFPLTVTSAQKNPTAFYLCASSMPGQGAGGELFFGEGSRLTVL.

The chain has TRBV6-6 and TRBJ2-7, with D tentatively TRBD2 (6 bases). V lost 0 bases and J 4 bases, leaving 13 bases between the germline ends. Germline V gene lookup returns CDR1 MNHNY and CDR2 SVGAGI (reference sequence). This CDR3 spans 15 amino acids. This CDR3 reads CASSYSGGAGYEQYF. CDR3 bases: TGTGCCAGCAGTTACTCGGGGGGAGCCGGGTACGAGCAGTACTTC.

The chain employs TRBV5-1 and TRBJ2-3; 10 bases are a match to TRBD2. With V trimmed by 0 bases and J by 11 bases, 9 bases remained unmatched. The CDR3 is 15 residues long. CDR1 is SGHRS, CDR2 YFSETQ, per germline. CDR3 protein: CASSLGLAGVYGQYF. CDR3 DNA: TGCGCCAGCAGCTTGGGGCTAGCGGGGGTTTACGGGCAGTATTTT.

DNA for the CDR3: TGTGCCAGTAGTCCAGGGGCAGACTCCTACGAGCAGTACTTC. Translating it yields CASSPGADSYEQYF. The genes are TRBV19 and TRBJ2-7; D is perhaps TRBD1 (6 bases). The CDR3 has 14 amino acids. CDR1 is LNHDA, CDR2 SQIVND, per germline (reference sequence). The ends were cut back, 5 bases at V and 0 bases at J, with 11 bases in the middle.

This rearrangement joins TRBV6-1 to TRBJ2-5; the match to TRBD2 covers 8 bases. V gave up 8 bases and J gave up 1 base; unmatched junction bases: 6. This CDR3 has 14 amino acids. Per germline, CDR1 MNHNS and CDR2 SASEGT. As DNA, the CDR3 is TGTGCCAGCGGACTAGCCGGCGGCCAAGAGACCCAGTACTTC. Translated: CASGLAGGQETQYF.

The chain links TRBV6-1 to TRBJ1-5, with TRBD1 as a possible D gene (6 bases). CDR3 size: 14 residues. Germline V gives CDR1 MNHNS, CDR2 SASEGT. With 5 bases removed from V and 0 bases from J, the gap between germline ends came to 8 bases. CDR3 bases: TGTGCCAGCAGTTTAGGGGGTAGCAATCAGCCCCAGCATTTT. Translated: CASSLGGSNQPQHF.

V gene TRBV6-1 combines with J gene TRBJ2-5; the match to TRBD2 covers 11 bases. V lost 4 bases, J lost 2 bases, and 9 bases stayed unmatched. In germline, CDR1 is MNHNS, CDR2 SASEGT. This CDR3 spans 17 amino acids. The CDR3 loop reads CASSGGLAALWQETQYF. The CDR3 coding sequence is TGTGCCAGCAGTGGGGGACTAGCGGCACTGTGGCAAGAGACCCAGTACTTC.

V usage is TRBV5-4 and J usage is TRBJ2-1; 8 positions match TRBD1. The length of the CDR3 is 15 residues. V shed 3 bases, J shed 3 bases, and the junction held 5 bases outside the gene matches. The V gene's germline CDR1 is SGHNT and CDR2 YYREEE (reference sequence). The CDR3 region is CASSSGQGLYNEQFF. The CDR3 DNA reads as TGTGCCAGCAGCTCAGGACAGGGACTCTACAATGAGCAGTTCTTC.

The chain is built from TRBV19 and TRBJ1-5; D is uncertain. This CDR3 spans 12 amino acids. CDR1 is LNHDA, CDR2 SQIVND, per germline (reference sequence). Trimming left V 6 bases short and J 5 bases short, with 8 bases between. DNA for the CDR3: TGTGCCAGTAGGCCTGGGGATCAGCCCCAGCATTTT. As protein: CASRPGDQPQHF.

This clone showed up just a few times. The V and J genes are TRBV6-5 and TRBJ1-3; 8 positions agree with TRBD1. In germline, CDR1 is MNHEY, CDR2 SVGAGI. V trimming: 6 bases; J trimming: 2 bases; junction bases outside the gene matches: 6. This CDR3 spans 15 amino acids. The CDR3 bases are TGTGCCAGCAGGTCGACAGGGGCAACTGGAAACACCATATATTTT. Residues: CASRSTGATGNTIYF.

This clone was found once. The chain recombines TRBV11-2 with TRBJ2-5; D unresolved. The CDR3 totals 13 residues. Germline lookup yields CDR1 SGHAT and CDR2 FQNNGV. Trimming removed 3 bases at V and 1 base at J, with 6 bases between. The CDR3 reads CASSFGLQETQYF. The DNA for the CDR3 is TGTGCCAGCAGCTTCGGCCTCCAAGAGACCCAGTACTTC. Drawing the rest from reference TRBV11-2 and TRBJ2-5, the complete variable domain is EAGVAQSPRYKIIEKRQSVAFWCNPISGHATLYWYQQILGQGPKLLIQFQNNGVVDDSQLPKDRFSAERLKGVDSTLKIQPAKLEDSAVYLCASSFGLQETQYFGPGTRLLVL.

This chain joins TRBV7-3 and TRBJ2-3; TRBD2 aligns across 9 bases. V lost 4 bases and J lost 1; bases outside the gene matches: 6. This CDR3 is built from 16 residues. Germline values: CDR1 SGHTA, CDR2 FQGTGA. As DNA, the CDR3 is TGTGCCAGCAGCTATTTAGCGGGAGTCCGCACAGATACGCAGTATTTT. Translating gives CASSYLAGVRTDTQYF.

This clone appeared a few times. The genes are TRBV2 and TRBJ1-1; weak D call: TRBD1 (5 bases). The CDR3 is 16 amino acids. Germline values: CDR1 SNHLY, CDR2 FYNNEI. V lost 5 bases to trimming and J lost 0 bases, with 16 bases between them. The CDR3 coding sequence is TGTGCCAGCAGTTTGAGGGGCGTGTGGATGAACACTGAAGCTTTCTTT. Translated: CASSLRGVWMNTEAFF.

The chain couples TRBV7-2 to TRBJ2-1, with TRBD2 matching 9 bases. The trim removed 5 bases at V and 3 bases at J, leaving 5 bases unmatched. The CDR3 loop spans 15 amino acids. Germline V lookup: CDR1 SGHTA, CDR2 FQGNSA. The CDR3, as DNA: TGTGCCAGCAGCCCTAGCGGGAACATCTACAATGAGCAGTTCTTC. This sequence encodes CASSPSGNIYNEQFF.

The chain links TRBV28 to TRBJ2-7; the D call may be TRBD1 or TRBD2 (7 bases each). Germline V gene data show CDR1 as MDHEN and CDR2 as SYDVKM. The V gene lost 6 bases and the J gene lost 0 bases, with 15 bases spanning the gap. The CDR3 spans 15 residues. DNA of the CDR3: TGTGCCAGCAGCAACCCAGGGGGGGGCTCCTACGAGCAGTACTTC. As protein: CASSNPGGGSYEQYF.

V and J are TRBV6-4 and TRBJ2-3, with unresolved D. Germline V CDR1 and CDR2: MRHNA, SNTAGT. Trimming pared 3 bases from V and 2 bases from J, leaving 12 bases between. The CDR3 is 15 amino acids. The CDR3 DNA reads as TGTGCCAGCAGTGAGCGGTCCAGGAACACAGATACGCAGTATTTT. This translates into CASSERSRNTDTQYF.

The V call is TRBV11-2, the J call TRBJ2-3, with 10 bases aligning to TRBD2. There are 15 residues in the CDR3. The V and J ends lost 1 base and 4 bases, in that order; junction bases with no gene match: 2. CDR1 is SGHAT and CDR2 is FQNNGV in the germline V gene. CDR3 loop: CASSLASGRSDTQYF. Written as DNA, the CDR3 is TGTGCCAGCAGCTTAGCTAGCGGGAGATCAGATACGCAGTATTTT. Complete variable domain (other parts from reference TRBV11-2 and TRBJ2-3): EAGVAQSPRYKIIEKRQSVAFWCNPISGHATLYWYQQILGQGPKLLIQFQNNGVVDDSQLPKDRFSAERLKGVDSTLKIQPAKLEDSAVYLCASSLASGRSDTQYFGPGTRLTVL.

The J gene is TRBJ2-7, the V gene TRBV19, with D possibly being TRBD1 (5 bases). The CDR3 contains 14 residues. CDR1 LNHDA and CDR2 SQIVND come from the germline V gene (reference sequence). Trimming cost V 6 bases and J 1 base, with 13 bases left between them. The CDR3, as DNA: TGTGCCAGTAGCCCATGGGGCGTATCCTACGAGCAGTACTTC. Translating gives CASSPWGVSYEQYF.

The chain recombines TRBV2 with TRBJ2-5, with D unclear. Germline lookup yields CDR1 SNHLY and CDR2 FYNNEI. Trimming removed 7 bases at V and 0 bases at J, with 12 bases between. The CDR3 is made up of 14 amino acids. The CDR3 protein is CASTGRAYQETQYF. CDR3 DNA sequence: TGTGCCAGCACGGGCAGAGCGTACCAAGAGACCCAGTACTTC.